This is a list of T cell receptor beta chains from one sample in a study of blood T cell repertoires in COVID-19. The table came from immunoSEQ multiplex PCR; TCRdb's copy has only in-frame clones and leaves some out. The data hold 32,000 or so clones, with almost 90% observed a single time. The sample taken for sequencing was peripheral blood. The receptors come from a human donor in a cohort sampled during active COVID-19. Each CDR3 is given with its conserved first and last residue. D genes are given only for firm matches. Clone size appears in some rows only: once, few, many, or a class for an expanded clone.

D: TRBD2
size: NA
J: TRBJ2-1
V: TRBV5-1
DNA: TGCGCCAGCAGCTCAGGGACTAGCGGGGGCAATGAGCAGTTCTTC
CDR3: CASSSGTSGGNEQFF

D: TRBD1
size: few
J: TRBJ1-5
V: TRBV7-9
DNA: TGTGCCAGCAGCCTCAACAGGGACAGGCCCCAGCATTTT
CDR3: CASSLNRDRPQHF

D: TRBD2
size: NA
J: TRBJ2-3
V: TRBV28
DNA: TGTGCCAGCCGCGGCGGGGGGGCCAAAGATACGCAGTATTTT
CDR3: CASRGGGAKDTQYF

D: TRBD2
size: NA
J: TRBJ2-1
V: TRBV27
DNA: TGTGCCAGCAGTTTATGGGCTAGCGGGGCGGATGAGCAGTTCTTC
CDR3: CASSLWASGADEQFF

D: TRBD1
size: once
J: TRBJ1-4
V: TRBV14
DNA: TGTGCCAGGAGGAGGGGGCAGCGGAACCCCCGGAATGAAAAACTGTTTTTT
CDR3: CARRRGQRNPRNEKLFF

D: NA
size: NA
J: TRBJ1-2
V: TRBV6-5
DNA: TGTGCCAGCACCGCGTCGACAGCCTCCCTTTATGGCTACACCTTC
CDR3: CASTASTASLYGYTF

D: TRBD1
size: NA
J: TRBJ1-5
V: TRBV19
DNA: TGTGCCAGTAGTTATAGGGGGCCCGAGCCCCAGCATTTT
CDR3: CASSYRGPEPQHF

D: NA
size: NA
J: TRBJ2-5
V: TRBV19
DNA: TGTGCCAGTAGTGTGGACATCGGCGGGACCCAGTACTTC
CDR3: CASSVDIGGTQYF

D: NA
size: NA
J: TRBJ1-5
V: TRBV2
DNA: TGTGCCAGCAGTGATGAGGGTTTGGCTCAGCCCCAGCATTTT
CDR3: CASSDEGLAQPQHF

D: NA
size: NA
J: TRBJ2-3
V: TRBV15
DNA: TGTGCCACCAGCAGAACCTACGCAGATACGCAGTATTTT
CDR3: CATSRTYADTQYF

D: TRBD1
size: NA
J: TRBJ1-2
V: TRBV27
DNA: TGTGCCAGCAGTCCGGGACAGGGGGCTGGCTATGGCTACACCTTC
CDR3: CASSPGQGAGYGYTF

D: TRBD2
size: NA
J: TRBJ2-1
V: TRBV5-5
DNA: TGTGCCAGCAGCCCGTTGACTAGCGGGGCTTACAATGAGCAGTTCTTC
CDR3: CASSPLTSGAYNEQFF

D: TRBD1
size: NA
J: TRBJ1-1
V: TRBV3-1/TRBV3-2
DNA: TGTGCCAGCAGCTACAGGGGAAATAGAGCTTTCTTT
CDR3: CASSYRGNRAFF

D: NA
size: NA
J: TRBJ2-7
V: TRBV9
DNA: TGTGCCAGCAGCGTAGGGTACGGGTCCTACGAGCAGTACTTC
CDR3: CASSVGYGSYEQYF

D: TRBD1
size: NA
J: TRBJ1-5
V: TRBV28
DNA: TGTGCCAGCAGCTCTAACTCCGGGACAGGGTTGAATCAGCCCCAGCATTTT
CDR3: CASSSNSGTGLNQPQHF

D: NA
size: NA
J: TRBJ2-5
V: TRBV18
DNA: TGTGCCAGCTCACCAAACATCCAAGAGACCCAGTACTTC
CDR3: CASSPNIQETQYF

D: TRBD2
size: NA
J: TRBJ2-3
V: TRBV9
DNA: TGTGCCAGCAGCCCTAAGCGGGGCGGGGGAGATACGCAGTATTTT
CDR3: CASSPKRGGGDTQYF

D: TRBD2
size: NA
J: TRBJ2-1
V: TRBV6-2/TRBV6-3
DNA: TGTGCCAGCAGTGCACTCGGGAGACTAGCGGACTACAATGAGCAGTTCTTC
CDR3: CASSALGRLADYNEQFF

D: NA
size: NA
J: TRBJ2-1
V: TRBV6-2/TRBV6-3
DNA: TGTGCCAGCAGTTATACTAGGGTTGAGCAGTTCTTC
CDR3: CASSYTRVEQFF

D: NA
size: NA
J: TRBJ1-1
V: TRBV24-1
DNA: TGTGCCACCGTGGGGGGTTCCAACACTGAAGCTTTCTTT
CDR3: CATVGGSNTEAFF

D: TRBD2
size: NA
J: TRBJ2-7
V: TRBV6-6
DNA: TGTGCCAGCGGGGGGGTGAGCGGGTACGAGCAGTACTTC
CDR3: CASGGVSGYEQYF

D: TRBD1
size: NA
J: TRBJ2-4
V: TRBV24-1
DNA: TGTGCCACCAGTGATTTGCGTGCGGGACAGGGGGCGCAAAACATTCAGTACTTC
CDR3: CATSDLRAGQGAQNIQYF

D: NA
size: NA
J: TRBJ1-1
V: TRBV29-1
DNA: TGCAGCGTTGAGTTATTTGGGGGGGGCACTGAAGCTTTCTTT
CDR3: CSVELFGGGTEAFF

D: NA
size: NA
J: TRBJ1-2
V: TRBV4-3
DNA: TGCGCCAGCAGCCAAGCGAGAGGGAACTATGGCTACACCTTC
CDR3: CASSQARGNYGYTF

D: TRBD1
size: NA
J: TRBJ2-7
V: TRBV5-4
DNA: TGTGCCAGCAGCCCGTCCCCGGGACAGTCGATTTCCGCCTACGAGCAGTACTTC
CDR3: CASSPSPGQSISAYEQYF

D: NA
size: NA
J: TRBJ2-1
V: TRBV2
DNA: TGTGCCAGCAGCTTAGCCATGAGGAGAGAGCAGTTCTTC
CDR3: CASSLAMRREQFF